The rows below give T cell receptor beta chains drawn from one sample of a study of beta chain features in type 1 diabetes. Sequencing used immunoSEQ multiplex PCR; TCRdb keeps in-frame clones, though not all of them. The top ten hold 2.6% of the sample, which has approximately 130,000 clones, 17% seen once. Material for sequencing was central memory CD4+ T cells from blood. The receptors shown here come from a young man with type 1 diabetes. Both conserved end residues are part of each CDR3. D genes are given only for firm matches. Some rows mark clone size as missing; the rest say once, few, many or name a class of expanded clone.

V: TRBV6-6
D: .
J: TRBJ2-1
size: .
DNA: TGTGCCAGCAGTTACTCAGGGATTCCCTACAATGAGCAGTTCTTC
CDR3: CASSYSGIPYNEQFF

V: TRBV27
D: .
J: TRBJ1-2
size: few
DNA: TGTGCCAGCAGTTTAAGGGCCTTGAATGGCCTCACTAACTATGGCTACACCTTC
CDR3: CASSLRALNGLTNYGYTF

V: TRBV27
D: TRBD2
J: TRBJ2-3
size: few
DNA: TGTGCCAGCAGTTTCCTAGCGGGGCATACGCAGTATTTT
CDR3: CASSFLAGHTQYF

V: TRBV30
D: .
J: TRBJ2-2
size: .
DNA: TGTGCCTGGAGTCCTGACCTCACCGGGGAGCTGTTTTTT
CDR3: CAWSPDLTGELFF

V: TRBV5-4
D: TRBD1
J: TRBJ1-4
size: .
DNA: TGTGCCAGCAGCTCAGATCCGGGACAGGGTTCTGAAAAACTGTTTTTT
CDR3: CASSSDPGQGSEKLFF

V: TRBV25-1
D: .
J: TRBJ2-4
size: few
DNA: TGTGCCAGCAGTGAATCTGGGGGGGCCAAAAACATTCAGTACTTC
CDR3: CASSESGGAKNIQYF

V: TRBV6-1
D: TRBD1
J: TRBJ2-7
size: many
DNA: TGTGCCAGCAGTGGGCAGTGGACAGGGCTGTTCACGCAGTACTTC
CDR3: CASSGQWTGLFTQYF

V: TRBV7-9
D: TRBD1
J: TRBJ2-7
size: many
DNA: TGTGCCAGCAGCTTCCCGTCAGGGGGCTCCTACGAGCAGTACTTC
CDR3: CASSFPSGGSYEQYF

V: TRBV30
D: .
J: TRBJ1-5
size: few
DNA: TGTGCCTGGAGTGCCGGGAGCGGCAATCAGCCCCAGCATTTT
CDR3: CAWSAGSGNQPQHF

V: TRBV29-1
D: TRBD2
J: TRBJ2-3
size: few
DNA: TGCAGCGTTGTAGGACTAGCGAGACCCACAGATACGCAGTATTTT
CDR3: CSVVGLARPTDTQYF

V: TRBV10-3
D: .
J: TRBJ2-5
size: .
DNA: TGTGCCATCAGCACTGGACAGCAAGAGACCCAGTACTTC
CDR3: CAISTGQQETQYF